What follows are 31 T cell receptor beta chains derived from one specimen sequenced in a study of OX40 agonist ivuxolimab in advanced cancers. TCRdb keeps only in-frame clones here, not all; method: immunoSEQ multiplex PCR. The sample has 40,000 to 55,000 clones, roughly nine tenths seen once. The sequencing used CD4+ or CD8+ T cells sorted from blood, collected in a trial of the OX40 agonist ivuxolimab. These receptors all come from an adult with an advanced solid tumor such as melanoma, head and neck, liver or kidney cancer.

This chain joins TRBV9 and TRBJ1-2; no definite D call. Germline values: CDR1 SGDLS, CDR2 YYNGEE. Trimming removed 3 bases from V and 5 bases from J, with 17 bases in between. The CDR3 totals 15 residues. CDR3 DNA sequence: TGTGCCAGCAGCGATAGGACGGATTCAATATATGGCTACACCTTC. Protein sequence: CASSDRTDSIYGYTF.

The chain carries TRBV5-1 and TRBJ1-2; D gene ambiguous. The CDR3 is 15 residues long. Per the germline V gene, CDR1 is SGHRS and CDR2 is YFSETQ. V was cut by 0 bases and J by 8 bases, with 17 bases left in between. CDR3 sequence: CASSLVPAGPGGYTF. For the CDR3, the DNA is TGCGCCAGCAGCTTGGTTCCAGCGGGCCCGGGGGGCTACACCTTC. Together with reference TRBV5-1 and TRBJ1-2, the CDR3 gives the full variable domain: KAGVTQTPRYLIKTRGQQVTLSCSPISGHRSVSWYQQTPGQGLQFLFEYFSETQRNKGNFPGRFSGRQFSNSRSEMNVSTLELGDSALYLCASSLVPAGPGGYTFGSGTRLTVV.

The rearrangement joins TRBV30 to TRBJ2-1; D is unclear. The V gene lost 0 bases and the J gene lost 9 bases, with 9 bases spanning the gap. The length of the CDR3 is 12 residues. The germline V gene has CDR1 GTSNPN and CDR2 SVGIG (reference sequence). CDR3 in amino acids: CAWSVIVGEQFF. DNA of the CDR3: TGTGCCTGGAGTGTCATTGTGGGTGAGCAGTTCTTC.

This chain joins TRBV5-4 and TRBJ2-7; 8 nucleotides line up with TRBD1. V lost 2 bases to trimming and J lost 2 bases; unmatched junction nucleotides: 6. The CDR3 spans 15 residues. In germline, CDR1 is SGHNT, CDR2 YYREEE (reference sequence). The CDR3 reads CASSLGGTGTYEQYF. The CDR3 DNA reads as TGTGCCAGCAGCTTAGGGGGGACAGGCACCTACGAGCAGTACTTC.

Judged by abundance, this clone is large. The chain employs TRBV28 and TRBJ2-7; 7 nucleotides match TRBD2. With 2 bases clipped from V and 0 bases from J, the junction kept 1 base outside the gene matches. This CDR3 is 14 amino acids long. Germline lookup yields CDR1 MDHEN and CDR2 SYDVKM. This chain's CDR3 is CASSLVAGSYEQYF. The CDR3 DNA reads TGTGCCAGCAGTTTAGTAGCGGGCTCCTACGAGCAGTACTTC.

The chain joins TRBV7-8 to TRBJ1-1; 10 bases agree with TRBD1. V lost 5 bases, J lost 4 bases, and 4 bases stayed unmatched. In germline, CDR1 is SGHVS, CDR2 FQNEAQ. The CDR3 is 14 residues long. The CDR3 nucleotides are TGTGCCAGCAGCGCAGGGACAGGGGTCACTGAAGCTTTCTTT. It codes for CASSAGTGVTEAFF. The full variable domain, rest sourced from reference TRBV7-8 and TRBJ1-1, is GAGVSQSPRYKVAKRGQDVALRCDPISGHVSLFWYQQALGQGPEFLTYFQNEAQLDKSGLPSDRFFAERPEGSVSTLKIQRTQQEDSAVYLCASSAGTGVTEAFFGQGTRLTVV.

This chain uses TRBV27 with TRBJ2-3; possible D gene TRBD1, 6 bases. Per the germline V gene, CDR1 is MNHEY and CDR2 is SMNVEV (reference sequence). Trimming stripped 5 bases from V and 0 bases from J, with 15 bases between. The CDR3 consists of 16 residues. CDR3 amino acids: CASSPGTRTSTDTQYF. The CDR3 DNA reads TGTGCCAGCAGTCCCGGGACAAGAACTAGCACAGATACGCAGTATTTT.

This sequence joins TRBV2 and TRBJ2-2, with a weak D call TRBD1 (5 bases). The CDR3 has 14 amino acids. V shed 3 bases and J shed 5 bases, with 10 bases lying between them. Germline assignment: CDR1 SNHLY and CDR2 FYNNEI. This CDR3 is CASSEAGLTGELFF. The CDR3 region has the DNA TGTGCCAGCAGTGAGGCAGGGCTTACCGGGGAGCTGTTTTTT.

The chain has TRBV15 and TRBJ1-2; no clear D. Germline assignment: CDR1 LNHNV and CDR2 YYDKDF (reference sequence). V was clipped by 0 bases and J by 8 bases, with 22 bases between them. The CDR3 is 17 residues long. The CDR3 nucleotides are TGTGCCACCAGCAGAGATCGTGCCCGTCCTGTTTCAGGAGGCTACACCTTC. Translated, it gives CATSRDRARPVSGGYTF.

The V and J genes are TRBV13 and TRBJ2-5, with 11 bases fitting TRBD2. Trimming took 5 bases from V and 5 from J; bases not matched to a gene: 10. CDR3 length: 16 amino acids. In germline, CDR1 is PRHDT, CDR2 FYEKMQ (reference sequence). The CDR3 here is CASSDRTSGRRETQYF. Here the CDR3 DNA reads TGTGCCAGCAGCGATCGCACTAGCGGGAGAAGGGAGACCCAGTACTTC.

The chain carries TRBV7-2 and TRBJ2-7; 11 bases align to TRBD2. The trim removed 4 bases at V and 1 base at J, leaving 3 bases unmatched. The CDR3 is made up of 15 amino acids. The V gene's germline CDR1 is SGHTA and CDR2 FQGNSA. The CDR3 here is CASSSTSGVSYEQYF. For the CDR3, the DNA is TGTGCCAGCAGCTCGACTAGCGGGGTTTCCTACGAGCAGTACTTC.

This sequence joins TRBV19 and TRBJ1-3; D remains ambiguous. Trimming left V 7 bases short and J 1 base short, with 17 bases between. This CDR3 is built from 16 residues. Per the germline V gene, CDR1 is LNHDA and CDR2 is SQIVND (reference sequence). CDR3 nucleotide sequence: TGTGCCAGTACCCACGAAGGAGAGAGATCTGGAAACACCATATATTTT. It specifies CASTHEGERSGNTIYF.

As regards this clone: This sample includes further DNA sequences coding for the same CDR3. V is TRBV27 and J is TRBJ2-7; a weak D match, TRBD2 (6 bases). The germline CDR1 and CDR2 sequences are MNHEY and SMNVEV (reference sequence). V lost 1 base, J lost 2 bases, and 9 bases lay in between. The CDR3 contains 14 residues. The CDR3 region is CASSLLGGTYEQYF. CDR3 DNA sequence: TGTGCCAGCAGTTTATTAGGAGGGACCTACGAGCAGTACTTC.

The chain carries TRBV7-2 and TRBJ2-1, with TRBD2 as a possible D gene (6 bases). There are 13 residues in the CDR3. Germline CDR1 reads SGHTA; CDR2 reads FQGNSA. Trimming took off 4 bases at V and 6 bases at J, with 10 bases between the two ends. CDR3 amino acids: CASSSGLTNEQFF. CDR3 bases: TGTGCCAGCAGCTCGGGACTTACCAATGAGCAGTTCTTC. Using reference TRBV7-2 and TRBJ2-1 for the parts outside the CDR3, the full variable domain is GAGVSQSPSNKVTEKGKDVELRCDPISGHTALYWYRQSLGQGLEFLIYFQGNSAPDKSGLPSDRFSAERTGGSVSTLTIQRTQQEDSAVYLCASSSGLTNEQFFGPGTRLTVL.

CDR3 residues: CASSEGGTPYEQYF. The DNA for the CDR3 is TGTGCCAGCAGTGAGGGAGGAACCCCCTACGAGCAGTACTTC. This chain links TRBV6-5 with TRBJ2-7, with D tentatively TRBD2 (6 bases). The CDR3 runs to 14 residues. CDR1 MNHEY and CDR2 SVGAGI come from the germline V gene. The ends were cut back, 5 bases at V and 2 bases at J, with 13 bases in the middle.

This clone occurred once. V gene TRBV4-3 combines with J gene TRBJ2-2; D is unresolved. Trimming removed 0 bases from V and 4 bases from J, with 9 bases in between. CDR1 is LGHNA and CDR2 is YSLEER in the germline V gene. There are 15 residues in the CDR3. CDR3 DNA sequence: TGCGCCAGCAGCCAAGATCTTGTAAGCACCGGGGAGCTGTTTTTT. Translated, it gives CASSQDLVSTGELFF.

The chain has TRBV27 and TRBJ2-3; D is unresolved. Trimming left V 3 bases short and J 0 bases short, with 10 bases between. This CDR3 contains 15 residues. The V gene's germline CDR1 is MNHEY and CDR2 SMNVEV (reference sequence). CDR3 region: CASSLVLPSTDTQYF. Here the CDR3 DNA reads TGTGCCAGCAGTTTGGTTCTACCAAGCACAGATACGCAGTATTTT.

The chain joins TRBV14 to TRBJ2-6, with no clear D. V was pared by 0 bases and J by 0 bases, with 12 bases between. CDR3 size: 18 residues. Germline V gene data show CDR1 as SGHDN and CDR2 as FVKESK. In DNA form, the CDR3 reads TGTGCCAGCAGCCAAGATATGGGTTTGGGCTCTGGGGCCAACGTCCTGACTTTC. Its translation is CASSQDMGLGSGANVLTF.

V gene TRBV11-3 combines with J gene TRBJ1-5; TRBD1 aligns across 12 bases. CDR3 size: 16 residues. V shed 5 bases, J shed 5 bases, and the junction held 7 bases outside the gene matches. The germline V gene encodes CDR1 SGHNT and CDR2 YENEEA. This CDR3 is CASSLWDRGLDQPQHF. DNA of the CDR3: TGTGCCAGCAGCCTCTGGGACAGGGGGCTGGATCAGCCCCAGCATTTT. The full variable domain, its missing parts supplied by reference TRBV11-3 and TRBJ1-5, is EAGVVQSPRYKIIEKKQPVAFWCNPISGHNTLYWYLQNLGQGPELLIRYENEEAVDDSQLPKDRFSAERLKGVDSTLKIQPAELGDSAVYLCASSLWDRGLDQPQHFGDGTRLSIL.

The chain links TRBV4-1 to TRBJ2-1, with a tentative D call TRBD2 (5 bases). Germline V gene sequence: CDR1 MGHRA, CDR2 YSYEKL. The CDR3 is 17 amino acids. Trimming left V 4 bases short and J 3 bases short, with 19 bases between. CDR3 region: CASSPTTHRANYNEQFF. The DNA for the CDR3 is TGCGCCAGCAGCCCGACTACCCACCGGGCTAACTACAATGAGCAGTTCTTC.

The V call is TRBV13, the J call TRBJ2-1; TRBD2 is a possible D gene (5 bases). Per the germline V gene, CDR1 is PRHDT and CDR2 is FYEKMQ (reference sequence). The CDR3 is made up of 16 amino acids. V lost 8 bases to trimming and J lost 7 bases, with 24 bases between them. The CDR3 DNA follows: TGTGCCAGCTCAACTTGGGAGCCCCCGCGTCCAAATGAGCAGTTCTTC. Translating it yields CASSTWEPPRPNEQFF.

This clone was observed once. The V and J genes are TRBV4-1 and TRBJ2-7, with D unclear. Germline-derived CDR1 and CDR2 are MGHRA and YSYEKL. V gave up 0 bases and J gave up 7 bases, with 7 bases separating them. This CDR3 comprises 12 residues. The CDR3 DNA follows: TGCGCCAGCAGCCAAGATCACCGGGAGCAGTACTTC. It codes for CASSQDHREQYF.

This chain uses TRBV19 with TRBJ2-7; maybe TRBD1 (5 bases). CDR3 length: 14 amino acids. Trimming removed 6 bases from V and 2 bases from J, with 14 bases in between. Germline assignment: CDR1 LNHDA and CDR2 SQIVND (reference sequence). As DNA, the CDR3 is TGTGCCAGTAGCATTGGACAAGGGGCCTACGAGCAGTACTTC. Translated, it gives CASSIGQGAYEQYF. Filled out from reference TRBV19 and TRBJ2-7, the complete variable domain reads DGGITQSPKYLFRKEGQNVTLSCEQNLNHDAMYWYRQDPGQGLRLIYYSQIVNDFQKGDIAEGYSVSREKKESFPLTVTSAQKNPTAFYLCASSIGQGAYEQYFGPGTRLTVT.

This chain links TRBV27 with TRBJ2-3; 7 bases line up with TRBD2. Germline values: CDR1 MNHEY, CDR2 SMNVEV (reference sequence). Trimming removed 1 base from V and 5 bases from J; junction bases left unmatched: 12. The CDR3 sequence is 17 residues long. CDR3 residues: CASSLFLPAGDIDTQYF. The CDR3 coding sequence is TGTGCCAGCAGTTTATTTTTGCCGGCGGGAGATATAGATACGCAGTATTTT.

This clone was found once. The V call is TRBV28, the J call TRBJ1-5, with a tentative D call TRBD1 (6 bases). V was clipped by 3 bases and J by 9 bases, with 21 bases between them. The CDR3 runs to 16 residues. Germline loops: CDR1 MDHEN, CDR2 SYDVKM. CDR3 DNA: TGTGCCAGCAGTTTTTCTGACAGGAGCCCTCTTGGGCCCCAGCATTTT. As protein: CASSFSDRSPLGPQHF.

This chain uses TRBV13 with TRBJ2-6; no reliable D call. V was clipped by 0 bases and J by 0 bases, with 9 bases between them. Looked up from germline, CDR1 is PRHDT and CDR2 is FYEKMQ (reference sequence). This CDR3 has 17 amino acids. CDR3 residues: CASSLGRYISGANVLTF. DNA for the CDR3: TGTGCCAGCAGCTTAGGCAGATACATCTCTGGGGCCAACGTCCTGACTTTC.

This clone was counted once. The chain combines TRBV6-5 with TRBJ1-2; TRBD1 is a possible D gene (6 bases). This CDR3 spans 15 amino acids. V was pared by 6 bases and J by 5 bases, with 19 bases between. CDR1 and CDR2 from the germline V gene are MNHEY and SVGAGI. The CDR3 loop reads CASSPGGPSYYGYTF. In nucleotides, the CDR3 is TGTGCCAGCAGCCCCGGGGGGCCGAGTTATTATGGCTACACCTTC.

CDR3 nucleotide sequence: TGTGCCAGCAGTTACTCGGGGCGGGAGAGATACGAGCAGTACTTC. Translation: CASSYSGRERYEQYF. The rearrangement links TRBV6-5 to TRBJ2-7, with 7 positions matching TRBD2. V gave up 0 bases and J gave up 4 bases; unmatched junction bases: 6. Germline V gives CDR1 MNHEY, CDR2 SVGAGI. CDR3 length equals 15 residues.

The gene calls are TRBV7-7 and TRBJ2-5; possibly TRBD1 for D (7 bases). Germline V gene lookup returns CDR1 SSHAT and CDR2 FNYEAQ (reference sequence). CDR3 length: 14 residues. CDR3 sequence reads: CAVGQGGFVETQYF. For the CDR3, the DNA is TGTGCTGTGGGGCAGGGGGGATTCGTCGAGACCCAGTACTTC.

The rearrangement uses TRBV7-8 and TRBJ2-2; 10 bases fit TRBD1. The CDR3 consists of 17 residues. The V and J ends lost 5 bases and 6 bases, in that order; junction bases with no gene match: 12. CDR1 and CDR2 (germline): SGHVS, FQNEAQ. CDR3 amino acids: CASSQGPGQGIPGELFF. The CDR3 nucleotides read TGTGCCAGCAGCCAAGGCCCGGGACAGGGGATTCCCGGGGAGCTGTTTTTT.

The chain couples TRBV6-5 to TRBJ2-7; no clear D. The germline V gene has CDR1 MNHEY and CDR2 SVGAGI. The CDR3 is made up of 12 amino acids. Trimming stripped 0 bases from V and 0 bases from J, with 0 bases between. CDR3 coding DNA: TGTGCCAGCAGTTACTCCTCCTACGAGCAGTACTTC. Translated, it gives CASSYSSYEQYF.